A single sample gave rise to the 28 T cell receptor beta chains below, sequenced in a study of T cell responses to AZD1222 COVID-19 vaccine. Method: immunoSEQ multiplex PCR; TCRdb's copy keeps in-frame clones and lacks some. The table has approximately 110,000 clones, around 94% seen once. Material: peripheral blood, obtained on day 0 of AZD1222 vaccination. These receptors were obtained from an adult in good health.

V usage is TRBV7-9 and J usage is TRBJ1-2, with 10 bases that match TRBD1. This CDR3 contains 19 residues. Losses at the gene ends were 4 bases for V and 4 bases for J; bases not matched to a gene: 18. Germline values: CDR1 SEHNR, CDR2 FQNEAQ (reference sequence). The CDR3 DNA is TGTGCCAGCAGCTCGACCTCCGGGACAGGGGTAGAGGTTGGCTATGGCTACACCTTC. Its translation is CASSSTSGTGVEVGYGYTF.

The rearrangement links TRBV10-3 to TRBJ1-1; 10 positions agree with TRBD1. CDR1 is ENHRY and CDR2 is SYGVKD in the germline V gene. The V and J ends lost 6 bases and 6 bases, in that order; junction bases with no gene match: 4. The CDR3 is 13 amino acids. The CDR3 reads CAIRAGQGSEAFF. The CDR3 coding sequence is TGTGCCATCAGGGCGGGACAGGGGTCTGAAGCTTTCTTT.

The chain recombines TRBV18 with TRBJ2-1; D gene unclear. The CDR3 covers 13 residues. Trimming removed 0 bases from V and 13 bases from J, with 13 bases in between. Germline-derived CDR1 and CDR2 are KGHSH and LQKENI. CDR3 nucleotide sequence: TGTGCCAGCTCACCACCCTCAGTCAGCAATCAGTTCTTC. It translates to CASSPPSVSNQFF. The full variable domain, with the rest looked up from reference TRBV18 and TRBJ2-1, is NAGVMQNPRHLVRRRGQEARLRCSPMKGHSHVYWYRQLPEEGLKFMVYLQKENIIDESGMPKERFSAEFPKEGPSILRIQQVVRGDSAAYFCASSPPSVSNQFFGPGTRLTVL.

The chain uses TRBV30 and TRBJ2-7; D is perhaps TRBD2 (6 bases). Germline V gene sequence: CDR1 GTSNPN, CDR2 SVGIG (reference sequence). This CDR3 is built from 13 residues. Trimming left V 0 bases short and J 2 bases short, with 8 bases between. CDR3 amino acids: CAWSVGTPYEQYF. CDR3 DNA: TGTGCCTGGAGTGTAGGGACTCCCTACGAGCAGTACTTC.

This clone was picked up a small number of times. The chain joins TRBV30 to TRBJ1-1, with D possibly TRBD1 on 5 matching bases. The length of the CDR3 is 12 residues. Trimming left V 3 bases short and J 6 bases short, with 11 bases between. Germline-derived CDR1 and CDR2 are GTSNPN and SVGIG (reference sequence). CDR3 amino acids: CAWRQGGAEAFF. The CDR3 DNA reads as TGTGCCTGGAGGCAGGGTGGCGCTGAAGCTTTCTTT. Using reference TRBV30 and TRBJ1-1 for the parts outside the CDR3, the full variable domain is SQTIHQWPATLVQPVGSPLSLECTVEGTSNPNLYWYRQAAGRGLQLLFYSVGIGQISSEVPQNLSASRPQDRQFILSSKKLLLSDSGFYLCAWRQGGAEAFFGQGTRLTVV.

V and J are TRBV7-3 and TRBJ2-5, with D possibly being TRBD1 (6 bases). Germline CDR1 is SGHTA and CDR2 is FQGTGA. The CDR3 length is 15 residues. V lost 2 bases, J lost 5 bases, and 15 bases lay in between. The CDR3 here is CASSLRLGARETQYF. Written as DNA, the CDR3 is TGTGCCAGCAGCTTACGGCTGGGGGCGCGGGAGACCCAGTACTTC.

The chain is built from TRBV4-1 and TRBJ2-3; D not resolved. Per germline, CDR1 MGHRA and CDR2 YSYEKL. V was pared by 1 base and J by 0 bases, with 8 bases between. The CDR3 is 15 amino acids. The CDR3 nucleotides are TGCGCCAGCAGCCAAGGCTTAGGAAGCACAGATACGCAGTATTTT. Its protein product is CASSQGLGSTDTQYF.

The chain links TRBV18 to TRBJ1-1, with TRBD1 matching 9 bases. J gave up 3 bases and V 5 bases, and 4 bases lay outside the gene matches. CDR3 length equals 14 residues. Per the germline V gene, CDR1 is KGHSH and CDR2 is LQKENI. The CDR3 DNA follows: TGTGCCAGCTCAAGCACAGGGGGCTACACTGAAGCTTTCTTT. Amino acid sequence: CASSSTGGYTEAFF.

This chain connects TRBV7-8 to TRBJ2-1, with 9 bases matching TRBD2. Germline V gene lookup returns CDR1 SGHVS and CDR2 FQNEAQ. The V segment lost 2 bases and the J segment 4 bases; nucleotides outside the gene matches: 3. This CDR3 has 15 amino acids. The chain's CDR3 is CASSLRLADYNEQFF. The CDR3 nucleotides are TGTGCCAGCAGCTTAAGACTAGCGGATTACAATGAGCAGTTCTTC.

Details on this clone: The identical CDR3 is also encoded by other nucleotide sequences in the sample. The chain joins TRBV11-1 to TRBJ1-1; D might be TRBD1 (6 bases). V lost 2 bases and J 5 bases, leaving 9 bases between the germline ends. CDR1 is SGHAT and CDR2 is FQDESV in the germline V gene (reference sequence). CDR3 length equals 13 residues. DNA for the CDR3: TGTGCCAGCAGCTTACAGGGGAGGACTGAAGCTTTCTTT. Its translation is CASSLQGRTEAFF.

This clone was detected once. The chain uses TRBV4-1 and TRBJ2-5; possibly TRBD2 for D (6 bases). The germline V gene has CDR1 MGHRA and CDR2 YSYEKL. Trimming shortened V by 6 bases and J by 5 bases, and 22 bases separated the two germline ends. There are 16 residues in the CDR3. The CDR3 DNA reads as TGCGCCAGCAGTCACCCGAACCCATCTGGGGGGGAGACCCAGTACTTC. It yields the protein CASSHPNPSGGETQYF.

V usage is TRBV28 and J usage is TRBJ1-2; tentatively, D is TRBD1 (5 bases). Per the germline V gene, CDR1 is MDHEN and CDR2 is SYDVKM. The V end lost 3 bases, the J end lost 0 bases, and 20 bases lay between the germline ends. The CDR3 has 18 residues. The CDR3, as DNA: TGTGCCAGCAGTTTTTCAGGGTTTTCGACATTAGCTAACTATGGCTACACCTTC. Amino acids: CASSFSGFSTLANYGYTF.

This chain uses TRBV6-2 or TRBV6-3 with TRBJ1-5; TRBD1 matches at 7 bases. Germline values: CDR1 MNHEY, CDR2 SVGEGT. There are 14 residues in the CDR3. The ends lost 5 bases at V and 3 bases at J; junction bases unmatched: 4. As DNA, the CDR3 is TGTGCCAGCAGTGAGGGACAGACCAATCAGCCCCAGCATTTT. This encodes CASSEGQTNQPQHF.

The V gene is TRBV11-2, the J gene TRBJ1-1, with D perhaps matching TRBD1 (5 bases). V dropped 6 bases and J dropped 5 bases, with 19 bases sitting between them. In germline, CDR1 is SGHAT, CDR2 FQNNGV. This CDR3 comprises 15 residues. CDR3 loop: CASSYQTDSLTEAFF. The DNA of the CDR3 is TGTGCCAGCAGTTACCAAACCGACAGTCTGACTGAAGCTTTCTTT. Looking up the rest from reference TRBV11-2 and TRBJ1-1 gives the full variable domain: EAGVAQSPRYKIIEKRQSVAFWCNPISGHATLYWYQQILGQGPKLLIQFQNNGVVDDSQLPKDRFSAERLKGVDSTLKIQPAKLEDSAVYLCASSYQTDSLTEAFFGQGTRLTVV.

The V gene is TRBV15, the J gene TRBJ1-2; D is possibly TRBD1 (5 bases). Germline CDR1 is LNHNV and CDR2 is YYDKDF (reference sequence). CDR3 length: 13 amino acids. V shed 3 bases and J shed 4 bases, with 9 bases lying between them. The CDR3 sequence is CATSRGLIYGYTF. CDR3 nucleotides: TGTGCCACCAGCAGGGGACTGATCTATGGCTACACCTTC. The full variable domain, its missing parts supplied by reference TRBV15 and TRBJ1-2, is DAMVIQNPRYQVTQFGKPVTLSCSQTLNHNVMYWYQQKSSQAPKLLFHYYDKDFNNEADTPDNFQSRRPNTSFCFLDIRSPGLGDTAMYLCATSRGLIYGYTFGSGTRLTVV.

V is TRBV28 and J is TRBJ2-7, with 8 bases that match TRBD1. The ends lost 3 bases at V and 9 bases at J; junction bases unmatched: 4. The CDR3 is 12 residues long. Per the germline V gene, CDR1 is MDHEN and CDR2 is SYDVKM. For the CDR3, the DNA is TGTGCCAGCAGTTTCCACGGACAGGGGCAGTACTTC. This translates into CASSFHGQGQYF.

This rearrangement joins TRBV19 to TRBJ1-2; TRBD1 matches 9 bases. This CDR3 spans 15 amino acids. Trimming at V came to 4 bases and at J to 2 bases, leaving 5 bases not matched to a gene. Per the germline V gene, CDR1 is LNHDA and CDR2 is SQIVND (reference sequence). The CDR3 DNA reads as TGTGCCAGTAGTAAGTCGGGACAGGGAAACTATGGCTACACCTTC. Encoded protein: CASSKSGQGNYGYTF. Using reference TRBV19 and TRBJ1-2 for the parts outside the CDR3, the full variable domain is DGGITQSPKYLFRKEGQNVTLSCEQNLNHDAMYWYRQDPGQGLRLIYYSQIVNDFQKGDIAEGYSVSREKKESFPLTVTSAQKNPTAFYLCASSKSGQGNYGYTFGSGTRLTVV.

This clone has a single count. The chain is built from TRBV10-3 and TRBJ2-6; D gene unclear. The CDR3 has 16 amino acids. The germline V gene encodes CDR1 ENHRY and CDR2 SYGVKD. Trimming removed 3 bases at V and 0 bases at J, with 9 bases between. For the CDR3, the DNA is TGTGCCATCAGTGATTTAGTTGTCTCTGGGGCCAACGTCCTGACTTTC. Its translation: CAISDLVVSGANVLTF.

The rearrangement uses TRBV9 and TRBJ1-6, with 7 bases fitting TRBD1. Looked up from germline, CDR1 is SGDLS and CDR2 is YYNGEE. The J segment lost 10 bases and the V segment lost 0 bases, leaving 10 bases of the junction unmatched. This CDR3 has 16 amino acids. CDR3 loop: CASSVDIAGGESPLHF. The CDR3 DNA reads TGTGCCAGCAGCGTAGATATCGCAGGGGGAGAATCACCCCTCCACTTT.

The chain couples TRBV19 to TRBJ1-5; no clear D. Germline values: CDR1 LNHDA, CDR2 SQIVND (reference sequence). This CDR3 region has 19 residues. V was cut by 5 bases and J by 0 bases, with 23 bases left in between. CDR3 bases: TGTGCCAGTAGTTCCATGACGGAAGGACCATCGTATAGCAATCAGCCCCAGCATTTT. Its translation is CASSSMTEGPSYSNQPQHF.

The CDR3 DNA follows: TGTGCCAGCAGCATCGCGAGCCATAAAGAGACCCAGTACTTC. Protein product: CASSIASHKETQYF. V is TRBV7-2 and J is TRBJ2-5, with D hard to call. V lost 5 bases, J lost 3 bases, and 13 bases lay in between. Germline CDR1 and CDR2: SGHTA and FQGNSA. The length of the CDR3 is 14 residues.

J is TRBJ1-3 and V is TRBV27; 8 bases are a match to TRBD1. CDR3 length: 14 amino acids. V lost 5 bases to trimming and J lost 4 bases; unmatched junction nucleotides: 4. The germline V gene encodes CDR1 MNHEY and CDR2 SMNVEV (reference sequence). The DNA of the CDR3 is TGTGCCAGCAGTCTGACAGGGGTCGGAAACACCATATATTTT. Translation: CASSLTGVGNTIYF.

This clone was observed a single time. The chain carries TRBV9 and TRBJ1-2, with a possible D match to TRBD1 (6 bases). The ends were cut back, 0 bases at V and 5 bases at J, with 14 bases in the middle. The CDR3 spans 15 residues. Germline V gene lookup returns CDR1 SGDLS and CDR2 YYNGEE. Here the CDR3 DNA reads TGTGCCAGCAGCGTAGGTTTGGACAGTGCTTATGGCTACACCTTC. It codes for CASSVGLDSAYGYTF.

The chain links TRBV11-3 to TRBJ2-7; tentative D call: TRBD2 (6 bases). This CDR3 is 13 amino acids long. V dropped 3 bases and J dropped 4 bases, with 10 bases sitting between them. CDR1 and CDR2 (germline): SGHNT, YENEEA. CDR3 protein: CASSFGTLYEQYF. The CDR3 DNA sequence: TGTGCCAGCAGCTTCGGGACTCTTTACGAGCAGTACTTC.

The V gene is TRBV6-5, the J gene TRBJ1-6, with D hard to call. CDR3 size: 14 residues. V was cut by 8 bases and J by 7 bases, with 15 bases left in between. Germline CDR1 is MNHEY and CDR2 is SVGAGI. This CDR3 is CASSDEGSNSPLHF. The DNA for the CDR3 is TGTGCCAGCTCTGATGAGGGTTCAAATTCACCCCTCCACTTT.

The chain couples TRBV12-3 or TRBV12-4 to TRBJ1-1; D remains ambiguous. The CDR3 has 13 amino acids. V was shortened by 3 bases and J by 10 bases, with 15 bases between the two germline ends. The CDR3 nucleotides read TGTGCCAGCAGTTTTTGGGAAGGGCCCTTAGCTTTCTTT. It is translated as CASSFWEGPLAFF.

The CDR3 DNA sequence: TGCGCCAGCAGCTTCAATTTCGACAGGGTCGGAAACACCATATATTTT. This codes for CASSFNFDRVGNTIYF. The V gene is TRBV5-1, the J gene TRBJ1-3; 7 nucleotides agree with TRBD1. This CDR3 has 16 amino acids. CDR1 is SGHRS, CDR2 YFSETQ, per germline. V gave up 2 bases and J gave up 4 bases; unmatched junction bases: 9.

The rearrangement links TRBV10-3 to TRBJ1-1; tentative D call: TRBD1 (5 bases). V was trimmed by 3 bases and J by 4 bases, leaving 15 bases between them. The CDR3 spans 15 residues. Per germline, CDR1 ENHRY and CDR2 SYGVKD. The CDR3 bases are TGTGCCATCAGTGAACCAGGGAGCGGGCGCACTGAAGCTTTCTTT. This codes for CAISEPGSGRTEAFF.